The 27 T cell receptor beta chains below were found in one sample sequenced in a study of shared clonotypes between healthy human individuals. Libraries were prepared by immunoSEQ multiplex PCR; TCRdb keeps only in-frame clonotypes and omits some of them. The sample records 85,000 to 100,000 clones, approximately 75% being singletons. The sample was memory CD8+ T cells sorted from blood. Subset here: CD45RO+ cells pooled with CCR7-negative TemRA cells. Receptor source: a young man in good health.

The CDR3 nucleotides are TGTGCCAGCAGCCCCACCTTCGGGGGAGGCTATGGCTACACCTTC. Its translation: CASSPTFGGGYGYTF. The chain uses TRBV7-3 and TRBJ1-2; possible D gene TRBD1, 5 bases. This CDR3 comprises 15 residues. V lost 5 bases and J lost 4, with 17 bases in between. Germline values: CDR1 SGHTA, CDR2 FQGTGA.

This clone showed up just once. The rearrangement links TRBV27 to TRBJ1-2; unclear D gene. Germline V gene lookup returns CDR1 MNHEY and CDR2 SMNVEV (reference sequence). V gave up 0 bases and J gave up 5 bases, with 10 bases separating them. The CDR3 loop spans 14 amino acids. The DNA for the CDR3 is TGTGCCAGCAGTTTATCCCACCGGCCTTATGGCTACACCTTC. Translation: CASSLSHRPYGYTF.

The chain carries TRBV11-2 and TRBJ2-7; 7 positions match TRBD1. The CDR3 sequence is 14 residues long. Germline CDR1 is SGHAT and CDR2 is FQNNGV. Trimming at V came to 1 base and at J to 6 bases, leaving 6 bases not matched to a gene. In DNA form, the CDR3 reads TGTGCCAGCAGCTTAGGACAGGGTATAAGCGAGCAGTACTTC. This gives the protein CASSLGQGISEQYF.

The V call is TRBV14, the J call TRBJ2-1; D call uncertain. The V gene lost 0 bases and the J gene lost 9 bases, with 9 bases spanning the gap. The germline gives CDR1 SGHDN, CDR2 FVKESK. The length of the CDR3 is 13 residues. In DNA, the CDR3 is TGTGCCAGCAGCCAAGATCGGCATAGTGAGCAGTTCTTC. Translated, it gives CASSQDRHSEQFF.

The CDR3 reads CAGNRAPNYGYTF. For the CDR3, the DNA is TGTGCCGGAAACAGGGCCCCCAACTATGGCTACACCTTC. The V call is TRBV6-1, the J call TRBJ1-2; the D gene is possibly TRBD1 (6 bases). The V gene lost 11 bases and the J gene lost 2 bases, with 15 bases spanning the gap. Germline loops: CDR1 MNHNS, CDR2 SASEGT. CDR3 length equals 13 residues.

The V and J genes are TRBV29-1 and TRBJ2-6; D may be TRBD2 (6 bases). CDR1 and CDR2 from the germline V gene are SQVTM and ANQGSEA. V lost 6 bases and J lost 2, with 11 bases in between. CDR3 size: 14 residues. The CDR3 coding sequence is TGCAGCGTGAGTGGGACTGCTGGGGCCAACGTCCTGACTTTC. Residues: CSVSGTAGANVLTF.

The chain carries TRBV5-1 and TRBJ2-5, with D perhaps TRBD2 (7 bases). Trimming cost V 4 bases and J 4 bases, with 17 bases left between them. Germline lookup yields CDR1 SGHRS and CDR2 YFSETQ. The CDR3 consists of 15 residues. The CDR3 DNA sequence: TGCGCCAGCAGCGATCCGGGGGGCGGCGGAGAGACCCAGTACTTC. Protein product: CASSDPGGGGETQYF. Combining the CDR3 with reference TRBV5-1 and TRBJ2-5 gives the whole variable domain KAGVTQTPRYLIKTRGQQVTLSCSPISGHRSVSWYQQTPGQGLQFLFEYFSETQRNKGNFPGRFSGRQFSNSRSEMNVSTLELGDSALYLCASSDPGGGGETQYFGPGTRLLVL.

For the CDR3, the DNA is TGTGCCAGCAGCTTAGTGATCCCGGGGACTGAAGCTTTCTTT. Its translation is CASSLVIPGTEAFF. V gene TRBV7-9 combines with J gene TRBJ1-1; D unresolved. The V end lost 1 base, the J end lost 5 bases, and 11 bases lay between the germline ends. CDR1 and CDR2 (germline): SEHNR, FQNEAQ (reference sequence). CDR3 length: 14 residues.

This clone showed up just once. This chain joins TRBV29-1 and TRBJ2-2; TRBD1 aligns across 8 bases. V shed 7 bases, J shed 8 bases, and the junction held 6 bases outside the gene matches. Germline lookup yields CDR1 SQVTM and CDR2 ANQGSEA. The CDR3 runs to 12 residues. CDR3 in DNA: TGCAGCGCGGGACAGGCCGGAGGGGAGCTGTTTTTT. It yields the protein CSAGQAGGELFF.

This clone was found many times. V usage is TRBV5-4 and J usage is TRBJ1-2; D is undetermined. Germline CDR1 is SGHNT and CDR2 is YYREEE (reference sequence). V shed 4 bases and J shed 5 bases, with 12 bases lying between them. The CDR3 contains 13 residues. The CDR3 DNA is TGTGCCAGCAGCCGTGGGTCGGGGTATGGCTACACCTTC. Its protein product is CASSRGSGYGYTF. The full variable domain, with the rest looked up from reference TRBV5-4 and TRBJ1-2, is ETGVTQSPTHLIKTRGQQVTLRCSSQSGHNTVSWYQQALGQGPQFIFQYYREEENGRGNFPPRFSGLQFPNYSSELNVNALELDDSALYLCASSRGSGYGYTFGSGTRLTVV.

The chain is built from TRBV25-1 and TRBJ1-5; 9 bases are shared with TRBD1. CDR1 MGHDK and CDR2 SYGVNS come from the germline V gene. V lost 8 bases, J lost 3 bases, and 2 bases stayed unmatched. The CDR3 runs 13 residues. CDR3 sequence reads: CASGDRANQPQHF. The CDR3 bases are TGTGCCAGCGGGGACAGGGCCAATCAGCCCCAGCATTTT. Filled out from reference TRBV25-1 and TRBJ1-5, the complete variable domain reads EADIYQTPRYLVIGTGKKITLECSQTMGHDKMYWYQQDPGMELHLIHYSYGVNSTEKGDLSSESTVSRIRTEHFPLTLESARPSHTSQYLCASGDRANQPQHFGDGTRLSIL.

V gene TRBV4-3 combines with J gene TRBJ2-5, with TRBD1 identical over 10 bases. Germline trimming cut 1 base from V and 7 bases from J; bases unmatched to any gene: 3. This CDR3 is 14 amino acids long. Germline CDR1 reads LGHNA; CDR2 reads YSLEER. The CDR3 coding sequence is TGCGCCAGCAGCCAAGTTAGACAGGGGGCGACCCAGTACTTC. This codes for CASSQVRQGATQYF.

The gene calls are TRBV29-1 and TRBJ2-2; D is unresolved. The CDR3 is 12 residues long. Germline V gene lookup returns CDR1 SQVTM and CDR2 ANQGSEA. Between the trimmed V and J ends, which lost 4 bases and 8 bases, there was a span of 11 bases. The CDR3 sequence is CSVGGSGGELFF. The CDR3 nucleotides read TGCAGCGTTGGTGGGTCGGGTGGGGAGCTGTTTTTT.

The V call is TRBV28, the J call TRBJ2-7, with 8 bases lining up with TRBD1. CDR3 length equals 15 residues. J gave up 2 bases and V 5 bases, and 8 bases lay outside the gene matches. CDR1 is MDHEN, CDR2 SYDVKM, per germline. The CDR3, as DNA: TGTGCCAGCAGTCAAGGCAGGGGGCGAGCCTACGAGCAGTACTTC. It specifies CASSQGRGRAYEQYF.

This clone came up a few times. J is TRBJ2-7 and V is TRBV10-3; D is ambiguous. CDR1 is ENHRY, CDR2 SYGVKD, per germline. The V end lost 11 bases, the J end lost 3 bases, and 11 bases lay between the germline ends. The CDR3 is 11 residues long. The CDR3 region is CAAMGVYEQYF. The CDR3 region has the DNA TGTGCCGCGATGGGCGTCTACGAGCAGTACTTC.

The J gene is TRBJ2-7, the V gene TRBV6-5; the D is unclear. V shed 5 bases and J shed 2 bases, with 10 bases lying between them. The CDR3 contains 13 residues. Germline V gene sequence: CDR1 MNHEY, CDR2 SVGAGI. The CDR3 protein is CASSDGEAYEQYF. The CDR3 DNA reads TGTGCCAGCAGTGATGGGGAAGCCTACGAGCAGTACTTC.

The CDR3 spells CASRGAGRSQETQYF. In DNA form, the CDR3 reads TGTGCCAGCAGGGGGGCAGGGCGGTCCCAAGAGACCCAGTACTTC. J is TRBJ2-5 and V is TRBV6-1; tentatively, D is TRBD1 (6 bases). Germline V gene lookup returns CDR1 MNHNS and CDR2 SASEGT. With 6 bases removed from V and 1 base from J, the gap between germline ends came to 15 bases. The CDR3 spans 15 residues.

This clone was seen a single time. The chain combines TRBV7-9 with TRBJ1-3; perhaps TRBD1 as D (5 bases). The CDR3 has 13 residues. V lost 7 bases and J 3 bases, leaving 10 bases between the germline ends. Germline CDR1 reads SEHNR; CDR2 reads FQNEAQ (reference sequence). The CDR3 DNA reads TGTGCCAGCACCTCTACAGGTGGAAACACCATATATTTT. This encodes CASTSTGGNTIYF. The variable domain in full, with the rest retrieved from reference TRBV7-9 and TRBJ1-3, is DTGVSQNPRHKITKRGQNVTFRCDPISEHNRLYWYRQTLGQGPEFLTYFQNEAQLEKSRLLSDRFSAERPKGSFSTLEIQRTEQGDSAMYLCASTSTGGNTIYFGEGSWLTVV.

The chain combines TRBV2 with TRBJ1-5; 10 bases align to TRBD1. Trimming at V came to 4 bases and at J to 5 bases, leaving 5 bases not matched to a gene. This CDR3 has 15 amino acids. Germline V lookup: CDR1 SNHLY, CDR2 FYNNEI. The CDR3 sequence: CASSGAGTGDQPQHF. The CDR3 DNA is TGTGCCAGCAGTGGAGCCGGGACAGGGGATCAGCCCCAGCATTTT.

The CDR3 DNA is TGTGCCAGCAGCTTAACTCCAGCGGGAACCTCCGGGGAGCTGTTTTTT. Translation: CASSLTPAGTSGELFF. This chain joins TRBV11-2 and TRBJ2-2, with 7 bases matching TRBD2. The CDR3 runs to 16 residues. CDR1 SGHAT and CDR2 FQNNGV come from the germline V gene. Trimming removed 2 bases from V and 6 bases from J; junction bases left unmatched: 9.

The V and J genes are TRBV28 and TRBJ2-7, with D unresolved. CDR1 and CDR2 from the germline V gene are MDHEN and SYDVKM. The CDR3 contains 15 residues. The V end was cut by 2 bases, the J end by 4 bases, with 15 bases between. Here the CDR3 reads CASSLGSQASYEQYF. Written as DNA, the CDR3 is TGTGCCAGCAGTTTAGGGTCCCAGGCGAGTTACGAGCAGTACTTC.

This clone has only one observation. The chain combines TRBV25-1 with TRBJ2-7, with D perhaps matching TRBD1 or TRBD2 (5 bases each). Germline V CDR1 and CDR2: MGHDK, SYGVNS. The CDR3 extends over 16 amino acids. The germline V and J ends were trimmed by 3 bases and 3 bases, with 18 bases remaining between them. The CDR3 DNA reads as TGTGCCAGCAGTGATCGGGGCGCCAGGGCGATCTACGAGCAGTACTTC. Translated, it gives CASSDRGARAIYEQYF.

This chain connects TRBV11-2 to TRBJ2-1, with D possibly TRBD2 on 5 matching bases. Germline lookup yields CDR1 SGHAT and CDR2 FQNNGV. There are 13 residues in the CDR3. Trimming took off 6 bases at V and 8 bases at J, with 14 bases between the two ends. The CDR3 DNA is TGTGCCAGCAGAGGGCTAGCATACTATGAGCAGTTCTTC. Translated: CASRGLAYYEQFF.

This clone was seen a handful of times. As DNA, the CDR3 is TGTGCCAGCAGCAAAGGGTTGAAACAGGGAACTTACAATGAGCAGTTCTTC. Its translation: CASSKGLKQGTYNEQFF. The rearrangement joins TRBV21-1 to TRBJ2-1; the D call in the table, TRBD1, was not verified against the DNA. TRBV21-1 is flagged as a pseudogene. CDR3 size: 17 residues.

V and J are TRBV28 and TRBJ2-3, with 8 bases identical to TRBD1. CDR3 length: 17 amino acids. Germline V lookup: CDR1 MDHEN, CDR2 SYDVKM. V gave up 7 bases and J gave up 1 base; unmatched junction bases: 13. The CDR3 coding sequence is TGTGCCAGCACCCGGTGGGGCACAGGGGGTGGCACAGATACGCAGTATTTT. Translated: CASTRWGTGGGTDTQYF.

This chain links TRBV11-2 with TRBJ2-3, with 16 bases lining up with TRBD2. CDR3 length: 16 residues. The V gene end was trimmed by 4 bases and the J gene end by 5 bases; junction bases not matched to a gene: 3. Germline V gene sequence: CDR1 SGHAT, CDR2 FQNNGV. DNA for the CDR3: TGTGCCAGCAGCTGGGGACTAGCGGGAGGGGAAGATACGCAGTATTTT. It translates to CASSWGLAGGEDTQYF.

The chain is built from TRBV19 and TRBJ2-1; 7 nucleotides align to TRBD2. Germline CDR1 LNHDA, CDR2 SQIVND (reference sequence). CDR3 size: 16 residues. With V trimmed by 6 bases and J by 4 bases, 12 bases remained unmatched. The CDR3 coding sequence is TGTGCCAGTAGGCCGTTGAGCGGGGTCCATTACAATGAGCAGTTCTTC. This translates into CASRPLSGVHYNEQFF.